This TCR beta chain was obtained from a study of T cell responses to AZD1222 COVID-19 vaccine. Assay: immunoSEQ multiplex PCR; the TCRdb copy retains only in-frame clones and omits some. Here the sample spans roughly 200,000 clones, about 89% being singletons. V gave up 5 bases and J gave up 3 bases, with 10 bases separating them. The CDR3 extends over 13 amino acids. Sample: peripheral blood, taken 28 days after the second AZD1222 dose. This TCR was recovered from an adult who received the AZD1222 COVID-19 vaccine. V and J are TRBV12-3 or TRBV12-4 and TRBJ1-1, with D possibly being TRBD1 (6 bases). Here the CDR3 reads CASSPTGYTEAFF. In DNA form, the CDR3 reads TGTGCCAGCAGTCCTACAGGGTACACTGAAGCTTTCTTT.